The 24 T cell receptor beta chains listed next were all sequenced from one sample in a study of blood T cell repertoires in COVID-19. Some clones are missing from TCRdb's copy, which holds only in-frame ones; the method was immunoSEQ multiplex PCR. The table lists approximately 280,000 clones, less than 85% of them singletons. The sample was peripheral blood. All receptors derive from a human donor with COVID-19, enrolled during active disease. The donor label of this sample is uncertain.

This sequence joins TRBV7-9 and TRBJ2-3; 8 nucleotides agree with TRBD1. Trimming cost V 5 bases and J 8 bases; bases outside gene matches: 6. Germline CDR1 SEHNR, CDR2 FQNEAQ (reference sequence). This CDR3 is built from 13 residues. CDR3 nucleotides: TGTGCCAGCAGCGCGACAGGGGAGGCTACGCAGTATTTT. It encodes CASSATGEATQYF.

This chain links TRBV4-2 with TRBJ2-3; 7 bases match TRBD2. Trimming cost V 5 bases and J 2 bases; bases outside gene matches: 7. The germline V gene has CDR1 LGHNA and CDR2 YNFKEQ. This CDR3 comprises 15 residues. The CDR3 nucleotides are TGTGCCAGCAGCTTGAGCGGGGCTAACACAGATACGCAGTATTTT. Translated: CASSLSGANTDTQYF.

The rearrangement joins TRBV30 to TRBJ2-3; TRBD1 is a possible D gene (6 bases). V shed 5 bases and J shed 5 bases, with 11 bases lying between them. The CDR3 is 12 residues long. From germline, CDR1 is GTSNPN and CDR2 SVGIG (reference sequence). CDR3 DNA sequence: TGTGCCTGGCAGGGACAAGGAGATACGCAGTATTTT. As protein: CAWQGQGDTQYF.

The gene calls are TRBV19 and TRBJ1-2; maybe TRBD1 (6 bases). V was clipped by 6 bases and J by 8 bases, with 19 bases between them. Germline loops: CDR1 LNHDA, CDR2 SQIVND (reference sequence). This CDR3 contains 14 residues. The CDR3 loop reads CASRPGQPLRGYTF. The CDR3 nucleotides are TGTGCCAGTAGACCTGGACAGCCCCTGCGCGGCTACACCTTC.

The CDR3 region is CASSSGRAGTDTQYF. CDR3 DNA: TGTGCCAGCAGCTCCGGGAGGGCCGGCACAGATACGCAGTATTTT. The chain is built from TRBV7-2 and TRBJ2-3; 8 positions match TRBD2. CDR1 and CDR2 (germline): SGHTA, FQGNSA. The CDR3 length is 15 residues. After removal of 4 bases from V and 1 base from J, the junction contained 4 bases not matched to a gene.

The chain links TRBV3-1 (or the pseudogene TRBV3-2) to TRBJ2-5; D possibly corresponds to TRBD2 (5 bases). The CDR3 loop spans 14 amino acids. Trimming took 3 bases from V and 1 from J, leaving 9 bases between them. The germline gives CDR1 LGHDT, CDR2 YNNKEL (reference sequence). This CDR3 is CASSQLEGQETQYF. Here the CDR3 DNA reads TGTGCCAGCAGCCAGTTAGAGGGCCAAGAGACCCAGTACTTC.

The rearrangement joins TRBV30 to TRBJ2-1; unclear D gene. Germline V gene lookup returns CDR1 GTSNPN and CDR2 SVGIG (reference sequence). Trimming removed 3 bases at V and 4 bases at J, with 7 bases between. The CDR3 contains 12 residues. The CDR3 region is CAWREFYNEQFF. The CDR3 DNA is TGTGCCTGGAGGGAGTTTTACAATGAGCAGTTCTTC.

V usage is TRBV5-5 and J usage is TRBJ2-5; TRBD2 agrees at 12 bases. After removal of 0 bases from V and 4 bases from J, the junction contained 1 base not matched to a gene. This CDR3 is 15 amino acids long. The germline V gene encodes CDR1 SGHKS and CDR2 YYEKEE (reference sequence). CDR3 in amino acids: CASSLEGLAGETQYF. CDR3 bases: TGTGCCAGCAGCTTGGAGGGACTAGCGGGAGAGACCCAGTACTTC.

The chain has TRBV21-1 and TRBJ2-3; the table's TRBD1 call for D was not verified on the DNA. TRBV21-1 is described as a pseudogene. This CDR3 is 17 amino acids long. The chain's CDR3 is CASSNADRGTDTDTQYF. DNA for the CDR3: TGTGCCAGCAGCAACGCCGACAGGGGCACCGACACAGATACGCAGTATTTT.

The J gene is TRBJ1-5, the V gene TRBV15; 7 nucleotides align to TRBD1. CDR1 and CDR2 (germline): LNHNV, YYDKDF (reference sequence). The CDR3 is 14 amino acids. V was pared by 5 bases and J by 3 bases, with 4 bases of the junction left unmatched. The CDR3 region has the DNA TGTGCCACCAGCTCCGGACAGGTCAATCAGCCCCAGCATTTT. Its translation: CATSSGQVNQPQHF. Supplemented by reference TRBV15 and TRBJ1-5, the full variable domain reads DAMVIQNPRYQVTQFGKPVTLSCSQTLNHNVMYWYQQKSSQAPKLLFHYYDKDFNNEADTPDNFQSRRPNTSFCFLDIRSPGLGDTAMYLCATSSGQVNQPQHFGDGTRLSIL.

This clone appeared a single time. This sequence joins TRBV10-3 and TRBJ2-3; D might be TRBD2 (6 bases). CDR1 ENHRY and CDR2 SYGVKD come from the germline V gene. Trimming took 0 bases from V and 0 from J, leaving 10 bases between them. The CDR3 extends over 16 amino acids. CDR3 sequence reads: CAISESLAASTDTQYF. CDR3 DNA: TGTGCCATCAGTGAGTCATTAGCGGCTAGCACAGATACGCAGTATTTT.

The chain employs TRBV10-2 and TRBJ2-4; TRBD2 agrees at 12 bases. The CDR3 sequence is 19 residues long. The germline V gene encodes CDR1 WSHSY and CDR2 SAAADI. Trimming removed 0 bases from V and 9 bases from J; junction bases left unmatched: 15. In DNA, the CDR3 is TGCGCCAGCAGTGAGTCGAGGGCTAGCGGGAGGGCCTTGCAAAGCATTCAGTACTTC. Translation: CASSESRASGRALQSIQYF.

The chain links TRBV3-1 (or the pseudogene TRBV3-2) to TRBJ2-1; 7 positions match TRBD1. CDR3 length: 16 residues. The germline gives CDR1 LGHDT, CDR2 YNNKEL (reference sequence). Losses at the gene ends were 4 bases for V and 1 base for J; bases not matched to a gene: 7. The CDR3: CASSPTGTVSYNEQFF. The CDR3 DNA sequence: TGTGCCAGCAGCCCGACTGGGACAGTATCCTACAATGAGCAGTTCTTC.

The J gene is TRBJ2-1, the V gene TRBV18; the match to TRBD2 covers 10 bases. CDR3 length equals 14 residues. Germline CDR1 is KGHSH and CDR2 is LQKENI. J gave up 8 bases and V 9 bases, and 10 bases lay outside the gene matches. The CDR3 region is CASLAASGRHEQFF. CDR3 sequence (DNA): TGTGCCAGTCTGGCGGCTAGCGGGAGACATGAGCAGTTCTTC.

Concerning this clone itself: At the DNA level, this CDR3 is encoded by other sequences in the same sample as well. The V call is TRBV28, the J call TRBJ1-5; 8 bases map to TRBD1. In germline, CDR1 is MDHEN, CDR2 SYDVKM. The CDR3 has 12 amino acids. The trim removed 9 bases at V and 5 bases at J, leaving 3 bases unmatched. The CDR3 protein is CASSTGDQPQHF. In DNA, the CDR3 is TGTGCCAGTTCGACAGGGGATCAGCCCCAGCATTTT.

The CDR3 here is CASSLALGAGYGYTF. The CDR3 DNA reads as TGCGCCAGCAGCTTGGCCCTTGGGGCCGGCTATGGCTACACCTTC. This chain joins TRBV5-1 and TRBJ1-2; maybe TRBD1 (5 bases). Trimming removed 0 bases from V and 4 bases from J, with 13 bases in between. Germline V CDR1 and CDR2: SGHRS, YFSETQ. The CDR3 totals 15 residues. Based on the CDR3 plus reference TRBV5-1 and TRBJ1-2, the full variable domain is KAGVTQTPRYLIKTRGQQVTLSCSPISGHRSVSWYQQTPGQGLQFLFEYFSETQRNKGNFPGRFSGRQFSNSRSEMNVSTLELGDSALYLCASSLALGAGYGYTFGSGTRLTVV.

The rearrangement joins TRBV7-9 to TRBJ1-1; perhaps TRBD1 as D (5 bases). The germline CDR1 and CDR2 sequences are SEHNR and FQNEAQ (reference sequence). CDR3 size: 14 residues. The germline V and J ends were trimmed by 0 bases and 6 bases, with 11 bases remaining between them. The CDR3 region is CASSLAQVGAEAFF. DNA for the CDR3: TGTGCCAGCAGCTTAGCACAGGTGGGCGCTGAAGCTTTCTTT.

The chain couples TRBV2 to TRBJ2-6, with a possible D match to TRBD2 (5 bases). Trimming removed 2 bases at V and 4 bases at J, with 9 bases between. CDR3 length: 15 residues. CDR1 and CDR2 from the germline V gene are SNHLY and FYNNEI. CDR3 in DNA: TGTGCCAGCAGTGAACTAGCTGGCGGGGCCAACGTCCTGACTTTC. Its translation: CASSELAGGANVLTF.

The CDR3 here is CAWSAGLRYDQPQHF. The CDR3, as DNA: TGTGCCTGGAGTGCGGGACTCCGCTATGATCAGCCCCAGCATTTT. V and J are TRBV30 and TRBJ1-5; possible D gene TRBD1, 5 bases. Germline V gene data show CDR1 as GTSNPN and CDR2 as SVGIG (reference sequence). V was clipped by 1 base and J by 5 bases, with 15 bases between them. CDR3 size: 15 residues.

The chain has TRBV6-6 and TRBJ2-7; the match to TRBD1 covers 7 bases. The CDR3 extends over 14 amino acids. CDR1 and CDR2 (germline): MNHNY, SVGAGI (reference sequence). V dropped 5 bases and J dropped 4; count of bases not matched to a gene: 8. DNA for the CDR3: TGTGCCAGCAGTCTGGCAGGGGGAGCGTACGAGCAGTACTTC. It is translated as CASSLAGGAYEQYF.

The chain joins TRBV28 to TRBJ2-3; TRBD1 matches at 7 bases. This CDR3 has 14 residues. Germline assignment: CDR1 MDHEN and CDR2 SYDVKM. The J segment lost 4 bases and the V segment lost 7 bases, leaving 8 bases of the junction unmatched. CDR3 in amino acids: CASTGGTVADTQYF. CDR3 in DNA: TGTGCCAGCACGGGTGGGACAGTAGCAGATACGCAGTATTTT. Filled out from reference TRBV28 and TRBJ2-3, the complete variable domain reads DVKVTQSSRYLVKRTGEKVFLECVQDMDHENMFWYRQDPGLGLRLIYFSYDVKMKEKGDIPEGYSVSREKKERFSLILESASTNQTSMYLCASTGGTVADTQYFGPGTRLTVL.

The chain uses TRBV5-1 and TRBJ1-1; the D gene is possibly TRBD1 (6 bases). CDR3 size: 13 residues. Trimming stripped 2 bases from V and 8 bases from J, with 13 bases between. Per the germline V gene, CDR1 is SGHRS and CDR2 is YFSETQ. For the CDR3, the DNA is TGCGCCAGCAGCTTAGGGGGATTAGTGGAAGCTTTCTTT. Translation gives CASSLGGLVEAFF.

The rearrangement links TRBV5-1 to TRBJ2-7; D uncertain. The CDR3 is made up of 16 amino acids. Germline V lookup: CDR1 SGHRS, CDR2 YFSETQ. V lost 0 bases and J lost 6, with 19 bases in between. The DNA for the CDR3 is TGCGCCAGCAGCTTGGTCATAGACACTCTGAGACCCGAGCAGTACTTC. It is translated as CASSLVIDTLRPEQYF.

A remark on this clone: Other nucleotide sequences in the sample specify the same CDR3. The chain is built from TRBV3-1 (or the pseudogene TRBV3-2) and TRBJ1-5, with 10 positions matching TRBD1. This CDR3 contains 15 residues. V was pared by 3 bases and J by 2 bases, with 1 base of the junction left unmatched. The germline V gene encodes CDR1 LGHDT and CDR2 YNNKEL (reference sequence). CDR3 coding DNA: TGTGCCAGCAGCCAGGGGACAGGGGGCAATCAGCCCCAGCATTTT. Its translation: CASSQGTGGNQPQHF.